This TCR beta chain was recovered during a study of blood T cell repertoires in COVID-19 (dated by TCRdb to about 2020). About the investigation overall: Samples from collaborators originated in the United States, Italy and Spain and spanned both the acute and convalescent phases of COVID-19. The prospective study material was composed of cDNA or gDNA derived from T cells, B-cell-depleted T cells, or PBMCs. Deeply sampled blood TCRbeta repertoires from subjects exposed to, actively infected with, or recovered from COVID-19 were included in the dataset. The repertoires were released in a freely available public database intended as a resource for research on the immune response to SARS-CoV-2. The samples were drawn from two sources: the first 160 participants of the ongoing ImmuneRACE study, and 950 to 1,500 subjects contributed by 6 global collaborators. The sample metadata nearly always contained a de-identified subject ID, COVID-19 status, age in years and sex. HLA class I and class II types, where available, came from metadata supplied by the sample provider rather than from assay-based typing.

TCRbeta CDR3 regions were amplified from genomic DNA by means of the immunoSEQ Assay, a bias-controlled multiplex PCR. Concerning the study's data processing: The number of nucleated cells in each sample was estimated by amplification of reference gene primers within the assay. Sequence reads were collapsed and filtered to measure the absolute abundance of every unique TCRbeta CDR3 rearrangement. For each sample, productive Simpson clonality was calculated as the square root of Simpson's diversity index over productive rearrangements. Drawn from immuneACCESS, this table holds only the in-frame rearrangements with V and J called that TCRdb kept. Clones are partly lost; checked studies trace under half to an unresolved V gene and leave the rest unexplained. For V, J and clone size, that table is used; D and trimming come from the DNA. In this sample the table shows roughly 190,000 clones, around 82% of which occur a single time. The ten largest clones take up over 9.5% of the sample.

CDR3 length: 18 amino acids, cysteine to phenylalanine. Of the read, only the CDR3 DNA is kept; its 54 bases are in frame from base 1. Based on the germline V gene (reference sequence), the CDR1 and CDR2 sequences are GTSNPN and SVGIG. The germline V and J ends show losses of 6 bases and 0 bases respectively, and no gene match explains 16 bases of the junction. Here is what the overall study found, with its caveats: Clinical and demographic metadata were provided uncurated, with the amount varying by source and participant.

Participants in the prospective study were aged about 18 to 90 years, lived in about two dozen United States geographic areas, and enrolled through a virtual design. In the prospective study, participants were assigned to cohorts based on the clinical history participants reported in a screening survey and a study questionnaire. For ImmuneRACE Cohort 3, a participant was defined as recovered based on two consecutive negative NP/OP PCR tests, clearance by a healthcare professional, or resolution of symptoms. In the prospective study, whole blood, serum and a nasopharyngeal or oropharyngeal swab were collected from each participant by mobile phlebotomists. Participants in the prospective study had the option to provide additional blood draws and questionnaires over a roughly 2-month period. Blood samples from the prospective study were shipped frozen or at room temperature prior to DNA extraction.

On this clone: The specificity of this receptor is unknown. No base qualities exist here, and no much larger clone lies one base off it.

Sequenced material: PBMCs or T cells enriched from blood (not recorded which). The V gene is TRBV30 and the J gene is TRBJ1-5; the central 8 bases match TRBD1. The origin of this receptor is a man between 35 and 55 years old who had recovered from COVID-19. The CDR3 here reads CACNPHRGGEGSNQPQHF. At the DNA level, the sequence is TGTGCCTGTAACCCGCACAGGGGGGGGGAAGGTAGCAATCAGCCCCAGCATTTT.